What follows are 19 T cell receptor beta chains derived from one specimen sequenced in a study of regulatory T cells in long-lasting Graves disease. The time point denotes: persistent/refractory GD, antithyroid drugs over 5 years with positive TRAb. With RNA extracted from PBMCs as input, the TCR library was made. In building TCR beta libraries, iRepertoire HTBI primers were used together with Arm-PCR of CDR3 regions. TCRdb analysed the multiplex PCR reads with MiXCR anew, one entry per CDR3 protein. Among around 460,000 distinct CDR3 sequences, 20% to 25% were seen once, and the ten largest hold roughly 14%. This material consisted of peripheral blood mononuclear cells (PBMCs), taken when the disease was refractory, from a patient treated with antithyroid drugs. Source of these receptors: a female donor with Graves disease.

This clonotype appeared once. In nucleotides, the CDR3 is TGCAGTGCTACTTCAGGGGGCTCTGAGCAGTTCTTC. This codes for CSATSGGSEQFF. The chain carries TRBV20-1 and TRBJ2-1, with 8 bases fitting TRBD1. From germline, CDR1 is DFQATT and CDR2 SNEGSKA (reference sequence). The CDR3 sequence is 12 residues long. V lost 4 bases and J lost 9; bases outside the gene matches: 5.

This rearrangement joins TRBV20-1 to TRBJ2-3; D gene unclear. The CDR3 covers 14 residues. V was shortened by 5 bases and J by 4 bases, with 16 bases between the two germline ends. Germline assignment: CDR1 DFQATT and CDR2 SNEGSKA (reference sequence). The CDR3 loop reads CSAGLRRIADTQYF. Here the CDR3 DNA reads TGCAGTGCTGGATTGAGGAGAATCGCAGATACGCAGTATTTT.

This clonotype has a count of ten or more. CDR3 amino acids: CSAGDREGYTF. CDR3 coding DNA: TGCAGTGCCGGGGACAGGGAGGGCTACACCTTC. The rearrangement uses TRBV20-1 and TRBJ1-2, with 9 positions matching TRBD1. V was pared by 6 bases and J by 8 bases, with 4 bases of the junction left unmatched. Germline CDR1 and CDR2: DFQATT and SNEGSKA (reference sequence). CDR3 length: 11 amino acids.

This clonotype was seen repeatedly, ten times or more. V is TRBV6-1 and J is TRBJ2-4; 10 bases line up with TRBD1. The CDR3 extends over 14 amino acids. V lost 5 bases, J lost 8 bases, and 6 bases stayed unmatched. CDR1 is MNHNS, CDR2 SASEGT, per germline. CDR3 in amino acids: CASSPGTGVDIQYF. The CDR3 coding sequence is TGTGCCAGCAGTCCAGGGACAGGGGTCGACATTCAGTACTTC.

At least ten counts were recorded for this clonotype. The chain is built from TRBV7-2 and TRBJ1-2; TRBD1 matches at 7 bases. Per the germline V gene, CDR1 is SGHTA and CDR2 is FQGNSA. V was pared by 5 bases and J by 4 bases, with 10 bases of the junction left unmatched. The CDR3 is made up of 15 amino acids. CDR3 loop: CASSPNAGQAYGYTF. The CDR3 DNA is TGTGCCAGCAGCCCTAACGCCGGACAGGCCTATGGCTACACCTTC.

This clonotype occurred many times. The chain carries TRBV7-9 and TRBJ2-7; a weak D match, TRBD2 (6 bases). The V end was cut by 2 bases, the J end by 2 bases, with 13 bases between. CDR1 is SEHNR and CDR2 is FQNEAQ in the germline V gene (reference sequence). The CDR3 is 15 amino acids. CDR3 residues: CASSLRTGETYEQYF. The DNA of the CDR3 is TGTGCCAGCAGCTTAAGGACGGGGGAGACCTACGAGCAGTACTTC. Variable domain in full (rest from reference TRBV7-9 and TRBJ2-7): DTGVSQNPRHKITKRGQNVTFRCDPISEHNRLYWYRQTLGQGPEFLTYFQNEAQLEKSRLLSDRFSAERPKGSFSTLEIQRTEQGDSAMYLCASSLRTGETYEQYFGPGTRLTVT.

The rearrangement uses TRBV6-1 and TRBJ1-1; D unclear. Germline values: CDR1 MNHNS, CDR2 SASEGT. The CDR3 has 14 amino acids. V was trimmed by 4 bases and J by 1 base, leaving 10 bases between them. As DNA, the CDR3 is TGTGCCAGCAGTGCCGTAGGCGGGAACACTGAAGCTTTCTTT. Its protein is CASSAVGGNTEAFF.

This clonotype has only a few counts. At one of its ends the junction is not consistent with the germline gene, which may arise from a read error. The chain is built from TRBV11-3 and TRBJ2-5; TRBD1 aligns across 10 bases. From germline, CDR1 is SGHNT and CDR2 YENEEA. This CDR3 is 14 amino acids long. The CDR3 here is CASSHGTGDETQYF. The CDR3 region has the DNA TGCGCCAGCAGCCACGGGACAGGGGACGAGACCCAGTACTTC.

This clonotype has at least ten counts. The chain couples TRBV11-1 to TRBJ2-5; tentative D call: TRBD1 (5 bases). The germline V and J ends were trimmed by 5 bases and 2 bases, with 15 bases remaining between them. The CDR3 has 15 amino acids. CDR1 and CDR2 from the germline V gene are SGHAT and FQDESV (reference sequence). In DNA form, the CDR3 reads TGTGCCAGCAGCATGGACACTGGGGTTCAAGAGACCCAGTACTTC. Encoded protein: CASSMDTGVQETQYF.

The sample holds many counts of this clonotype. The rearrangement links TRBV28 to TRBJ1-2; 8 bases map to TRBD1. The V gene end was trimmed by 6 bases and the J gene end by 12 bases; junction bases not matched to a gene: 15. Germline-derived CDR1 and CDR2 are MDHEN and SYDVKM. The CDR3 has 14 residues. The CDR3 nucleotides read TGTGCCAGCAGCTTAGCCGCACAGGGGGATGAGAACACCTTC. Protein: CASSLAAQGDENTF.

The rearrangement links TRBV20-1 to TRBJ1-5; D unresolved. V was clipped by 0 bases and J by 4 bases, with 13 bases between them. The CDR3 totals 15 residues. Germline values: CDR1 DFQATT, CDR2 SNEGSKA (reference sequence). This CDR3 reads CSARDQNRGNQPQHF. CDR3 nucleotide sequence: TGCAGTGCTAGAGATCAAAACAGAGGGAATCAGCCCCAGCATTTT.

This clonotype was recorded at least ten times. CDR3 coding DNA: TGTGCCAGCAGCTACCCCCTAGGCCACGAGCAGTACTTC. It encodes CASSYPLGHEQYF. The genes are TRBV7-2 and TRBJ2-7; D not certain. Germline-derived CDR1 and CDR2 are SGHTA and FQGNSA. This CDR3 comprises 13 residues. The V end was cut by 4 bases, the J end by 5 bases, with 12 bases between.

V gene TRBV6-2 or TRBV6-3 combines with J gene TRBJ1-5; no clear D. The CDR3 has 14 residues. V dropped 8 bases and J dropped 4 bases, with 15 bases sitting between them. Germline V CDR1 and CDR2: MNHEY, SVGEGT. The CDR3 spells CASRRSWENQPQHF. The CDR3 DNA is TGTGCCAGCCGTCGAAGCTGGGAGAATCAGCCCCAGCATTTT.

On this clonotype itself: This could be a read error, since a much larger clone is one nucleotide away. The chain carries TRBV28 and TRBJ2-7; D possibly corresponds to TRBD1 (6 bases). The CDR3 contains 14 residues. CDR1 MDHEN and CDR2 SYDVKM come from the germline V gene. DNA of the CDR3: TGTGCCAGCAGTTCCGGACAGATCTCCTGCGAGCAGTACTTC. It yields the protein CASSSGQISCEQYF.

As regards this clonotype: A much larger clone lies one base from this, so it may be a read error. The J gene is TRBJ1-1, the V gene TRBV6-1; no clear D gene. The CDR3 runs to 14 residues. In germline, CDR1 is MNHNS, CDR2 SASEGT. The chain's CDR3 is CASSTGDANTEALF. CDR3 DNA: TGTGCCAGCAGCACCGGGGATGCGAACACTGAAGCTCTCTTT.

This clonotype has more than one count but fewer than ten. The gene calls are TRBV28 and TRBJ1-5; the D is unclear. This CDR3 region has 15 residues. Trimming removed 4 bases at V and 0 bases at J, with 10 bases between. Germline loops: CDR1 MDHEN, CDR2 SYDVKM. CDR3 sequence reads: CASSSGLHSNQPQHF. The CDR3 nucleotides read TGTGCCAGCAGTTCGGGCCTACATAGCAATCAGCCCCAGCATTTT.

About this clonotype itself: The final CDR3 position lacks the conserved phenylalanine or tryptophan, pointing to a likely read error. This chain uses TRBV20-1 with TRBJ2-1, with 7 bases aligning to TRBD1. Germline V gene sequence: CDR1 DFQATT, CDR2 SNEGSKA (reference sequence). J was trimmed by 7 bases and V by 3 bases; bases with no gene match: 12. This CDR3 has 15 residues. CDR3 nucleotide sequence: TGCAGTGCTAGTGATACCGGGACAGCCACTAATGAGCAGTTCCTC. Protein product: CSASDTGTATNEQFL.

The V and J genes are TRBV20-1 and TRBJ2-2; D remains ambiguous. Trimming cost V 0 bases and J 4 bases, with 15 bases left between them. This CDR3 is built from 16 residues. Germline V gene sequence: CDR1 DFQATT, CDR2 SNEGSKA (reference sequence). The CDR3 region is CSARDPGRPRTGELFF. CDR3 sequence (DNA): TGCAGTGCTAGAGATCCTGGCAGGCCCCGCACCGGGGAGCTGTTTTTT.

This clonotype was detected many times. This chain joins TRBV6-1 and TRBJ1-2, with 10 bases fitting TRBD1. The CDR3 loop spans 16 amino acids. Germline lookup yields CDR1 MNHNS and CDR2 SASEGT. After removal of 6 bases from V and 0 bases from J, the junction contained 7 bases not matched to a gene. CDR3 DNA: TGTGCCAGCAGCGAACCCGACAGGGGGCCTAACTATGGCTACACCTTC. Translating gives CASSEPDRGPNYGYTF.